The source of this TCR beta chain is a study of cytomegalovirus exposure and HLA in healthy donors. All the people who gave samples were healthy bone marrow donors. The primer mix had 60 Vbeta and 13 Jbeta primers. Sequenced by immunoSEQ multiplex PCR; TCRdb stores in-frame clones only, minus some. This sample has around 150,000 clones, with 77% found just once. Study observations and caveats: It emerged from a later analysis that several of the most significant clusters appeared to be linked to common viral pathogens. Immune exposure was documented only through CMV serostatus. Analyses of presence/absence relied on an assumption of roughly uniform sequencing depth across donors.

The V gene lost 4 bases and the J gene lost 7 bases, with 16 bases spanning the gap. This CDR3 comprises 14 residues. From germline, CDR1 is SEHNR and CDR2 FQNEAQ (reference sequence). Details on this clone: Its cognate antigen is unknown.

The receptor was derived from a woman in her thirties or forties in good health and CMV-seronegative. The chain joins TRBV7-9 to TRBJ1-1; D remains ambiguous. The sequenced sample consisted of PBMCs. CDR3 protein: CASSSGYGPVEAFF. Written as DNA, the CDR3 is TGTGCCAGCAGCTCGGGGTATGGACCCGTTGAAGCTTTCTTT.